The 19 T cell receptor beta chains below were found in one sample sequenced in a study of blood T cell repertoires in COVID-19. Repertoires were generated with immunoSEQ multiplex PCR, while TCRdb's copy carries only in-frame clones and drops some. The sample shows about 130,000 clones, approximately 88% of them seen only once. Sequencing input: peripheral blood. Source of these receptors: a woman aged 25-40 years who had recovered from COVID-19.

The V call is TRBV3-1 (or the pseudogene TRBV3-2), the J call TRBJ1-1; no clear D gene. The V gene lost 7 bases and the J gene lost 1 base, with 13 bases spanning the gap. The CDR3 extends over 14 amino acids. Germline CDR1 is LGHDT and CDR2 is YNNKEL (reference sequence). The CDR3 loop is CASNVWPPNTEAFF. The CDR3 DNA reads TGTGCCAGCAACGTATGGCCCCCGAACACTGAAGCTTTCTTT.

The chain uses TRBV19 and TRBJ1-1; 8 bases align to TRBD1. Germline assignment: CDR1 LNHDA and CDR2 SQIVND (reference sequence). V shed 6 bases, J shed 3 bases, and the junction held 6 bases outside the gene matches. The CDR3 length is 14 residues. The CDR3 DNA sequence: TGTGCCAGTAGATGGACAGGGAGGGACACTGAAGCTTTCTTT. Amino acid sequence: CASRWTGRDTEAFF.

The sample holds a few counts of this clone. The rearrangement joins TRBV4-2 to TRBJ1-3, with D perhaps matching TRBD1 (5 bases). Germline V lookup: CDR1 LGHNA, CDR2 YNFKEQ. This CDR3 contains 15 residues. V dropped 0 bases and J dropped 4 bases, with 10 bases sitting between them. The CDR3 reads CASSQDPGSGNTIYF. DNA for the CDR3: TGTGCCAGCAGCCAAGACCCAGGGTCGGGAAACACCATATATTTT.

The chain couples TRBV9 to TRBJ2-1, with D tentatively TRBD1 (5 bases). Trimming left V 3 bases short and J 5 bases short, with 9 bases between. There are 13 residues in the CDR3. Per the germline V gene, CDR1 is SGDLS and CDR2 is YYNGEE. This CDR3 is CASSEGSHNEQFF. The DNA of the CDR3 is TGTGCCAGCAGCGAGGGGTCCCACAATGAGCAGTTCTTC.

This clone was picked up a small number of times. The CDR3 reads CASSYHDRAEAFF. CDR3 sequence (DNA): TGTGCCAGCAGTTACCATGACAGGGCTGAAGCTTTCTTT. This chain connects TRBV6-5 to TRBJ1-1; 7 nucleotides line up with TRBD1. Germline loops: CDR1 MNHEY, CDR2 SVGAGI. This CDR3 spans 13 amino acids. The trim removed 2 bases at V and 6 bases at J, leaving 3 bases unmatched.

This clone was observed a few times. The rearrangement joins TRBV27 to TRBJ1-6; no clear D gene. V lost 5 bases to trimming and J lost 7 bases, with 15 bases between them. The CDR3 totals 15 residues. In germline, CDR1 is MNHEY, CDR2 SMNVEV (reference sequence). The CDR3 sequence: CASSVTGMGNSPLHF. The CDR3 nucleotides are TGTGCCAGCAGTGTAACGGGGATGGGGAATTCACCCCTCCACTTT.

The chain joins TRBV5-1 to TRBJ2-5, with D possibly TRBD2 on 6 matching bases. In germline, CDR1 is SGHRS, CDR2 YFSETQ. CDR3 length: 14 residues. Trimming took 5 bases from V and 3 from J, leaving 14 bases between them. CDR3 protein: CASSSSSEKETQYF. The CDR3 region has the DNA TGCGCCAGCAGTTCTTCTAGCGAGAAAGAGACCCAGTACTTC.

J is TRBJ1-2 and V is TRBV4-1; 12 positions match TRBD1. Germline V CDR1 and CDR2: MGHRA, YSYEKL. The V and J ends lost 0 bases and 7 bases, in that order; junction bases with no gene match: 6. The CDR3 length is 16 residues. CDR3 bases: TGCGCCAGCAGCCAAGATGGGGGACAGGGGGCGATTGGCTACACCTTC. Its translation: CASSQDGGQGAIGYTF.

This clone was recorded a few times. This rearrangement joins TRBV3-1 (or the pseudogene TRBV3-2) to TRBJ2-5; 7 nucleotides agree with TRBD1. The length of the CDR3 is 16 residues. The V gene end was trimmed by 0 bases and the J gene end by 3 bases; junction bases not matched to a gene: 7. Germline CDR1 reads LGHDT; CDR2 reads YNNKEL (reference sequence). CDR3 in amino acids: CASSQEKGTAEETQYF. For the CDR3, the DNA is TGTGCCAGCAGCCAAGAAAAGGGGACAGCCGAAGAGACCCAGTACTTC.

CDR3 region: CASSSRTSPTNEKLFF. The CDR3 DNA reads TGTGCCAGCAGTTCCCGGACATCTCCAACTAATGAAAAACTGTTTTTT. The chain uses TRBV2 and TRBJ1-4; possible D gene TRBD1, 5 bases. V was shortened by 5 bases and J by 0 bases, with 13 bases between the two germline ends. The V gene's germline CDR1 is SNHLY and CDR2 FYNNEI. The CDR3 totals 16 residues.

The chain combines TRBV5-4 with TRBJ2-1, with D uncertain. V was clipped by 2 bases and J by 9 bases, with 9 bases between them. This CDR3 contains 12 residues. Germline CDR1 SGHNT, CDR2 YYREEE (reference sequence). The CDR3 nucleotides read TGTGCCAGCAGCTTCCTTTCGTCTGAGCAGTTCTTC. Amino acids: CASSFLSSEQFF.

CDR3 residues: CASSRSIGNEQYF. The CDR3 DNA sequence: TGCGCCAGCAGCCGGTCGATCGGGAACGAGCAGTACTTC. This chain connects TRBV4-1 to TRBJ2-7, with D perhaps matching TRBD2 (5 bases). The ends were cut back, 4 bases at V and 5 bases at J, with 12 bases in the middle. There are 13 residues in the CDR3. Germline CDR1 MGHRA, CDR2 YSYEKL.

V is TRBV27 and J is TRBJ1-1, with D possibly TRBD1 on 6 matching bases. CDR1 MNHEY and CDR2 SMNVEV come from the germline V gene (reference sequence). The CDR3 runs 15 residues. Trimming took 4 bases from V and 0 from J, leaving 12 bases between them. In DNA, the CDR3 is TGTGCCAGCAGTTCCGTGGGGGGGCTGAACACTGAAGCTTTCTTT. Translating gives CASSSVGGLNTEAFF.

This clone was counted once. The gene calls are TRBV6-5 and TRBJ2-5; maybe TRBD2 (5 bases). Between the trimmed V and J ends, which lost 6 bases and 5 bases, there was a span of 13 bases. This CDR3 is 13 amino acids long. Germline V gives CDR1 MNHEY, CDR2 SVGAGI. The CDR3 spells CASRRESVETQYF. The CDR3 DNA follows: TGTGCCAGCAGGAGGGAGTCCGTTGAGACCCAGTACTTC.

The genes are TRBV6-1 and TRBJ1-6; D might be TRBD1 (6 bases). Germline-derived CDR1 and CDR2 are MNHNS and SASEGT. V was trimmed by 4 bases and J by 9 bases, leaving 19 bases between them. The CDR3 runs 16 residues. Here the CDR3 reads CASSVRQVNLGSPLHF. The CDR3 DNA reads TGTGCCAGCAGTGTGCGACAGGTTAATTTAGGTTCACCCCTCCACTTT.

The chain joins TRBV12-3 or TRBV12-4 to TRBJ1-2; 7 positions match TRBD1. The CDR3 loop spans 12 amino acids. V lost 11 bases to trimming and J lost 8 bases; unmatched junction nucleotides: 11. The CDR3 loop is CAGWAQGGGYTF. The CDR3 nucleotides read TGTGCCGGTTGGGCCCAGGGGGGAGGCTACACCTTC.

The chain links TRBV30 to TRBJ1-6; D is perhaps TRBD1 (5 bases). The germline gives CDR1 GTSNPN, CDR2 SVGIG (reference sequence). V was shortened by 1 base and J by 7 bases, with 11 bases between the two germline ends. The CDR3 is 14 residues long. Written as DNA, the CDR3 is TGTGCCTGGAGTGGGGGCGCGGAAAATTCACCCCTCCACTTT. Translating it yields CAWSGGAENSPLHF.

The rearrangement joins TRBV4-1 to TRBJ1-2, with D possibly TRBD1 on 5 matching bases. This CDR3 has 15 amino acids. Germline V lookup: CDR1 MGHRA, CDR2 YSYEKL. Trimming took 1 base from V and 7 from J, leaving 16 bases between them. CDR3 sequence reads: CASSQGASGAFGYTF. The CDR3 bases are TGCGCCAGCAGCCAAGGGGCCTCTGGGGCATTTGGCTACACCTTC.

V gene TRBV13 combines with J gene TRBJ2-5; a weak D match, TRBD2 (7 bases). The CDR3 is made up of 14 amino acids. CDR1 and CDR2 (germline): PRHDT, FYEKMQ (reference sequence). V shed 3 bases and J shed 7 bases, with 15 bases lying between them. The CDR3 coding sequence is TGTGCCAGCAGCTTCGGGGGGCAGAGCGCGACCCAGTACTTC. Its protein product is CASSFGGQSATQYF.